What follows are 27 T cell receptor beta chains derived from one specimen sequenced in a study of shared clonotypes between healthy human individuals. Data came from immunoSEQ multiplex PCR; TCRdb stores just in-frame clones and leaves some out. Of about 1 million clones in the sample, under 80% are singletons; the top ten hold approximately 1.5%. Sequencing was done on a sample of memory CD4+ T cells sorted from blood. Subset described: CD45RA-negative fraction. The source of these receptors is a man younger than 30 in good health.

The V gene is TRBV5-4, the J gene TRBJ1-3, with 7 bases lining up with TRBD1. The J segment lost 0 bases and the V segment lost 3 bases, leaving 6 bases of the junction unmatched. The CDR3 contains 16 residues. Germline CDR1 SGHNT, CDR2 YYREEE (reference sequence). This CDR3 is CASSSDREVSGNTIYF. In DNA, the CDR3 is TGTGCCAGCAGCTCAGACAGGGAAGTCTCTGGAAACACCATATATTTT.

V usage is TRBV27 and J usage is TRBJ2-7, with D perhaps matching TRBD1 (6 bases). The germline gives CDR1 MNHEY, CDR2 SMNVEV (reference sequence). V lost 1 base to trimming and J lost 3 bases, with 13 bases between them. The CDR3 is 15 amino acids. The CDR3 here is CASSLLGTTIYEQYF. The DNA of the CDR3 is TGTGCCAGCAGTTTATTAGGGACAACAATCTACGAGCAGTACTTC.

CDR3 nucleotide sequence: TGTGCCAGCAGCTTAGTATTTGATTCACCCCTCCACTTT. This codes for CASSLVFDSPLHF. The V gene is TRBV11-1, the J gene TRBJ1-6, with D unresolved. Trimming stripped 1 base from V and 8 bases from J, with 6 bases between. The germline CDR1 and CDR2 sequences are SGHAT and FQDESV (reference sequence). The CDR3 consists of 13 residues.

V is TRBV5-4 and J is TRBJ1-1; 8 nucleotides line up with TRBD1. This CDR3 comprises 12 residues. V shed 2 bases, J shed 10 bases, and the junction held 4 bases outside the gene matches. The germline V gene has CDR1 SGHNT and CDR2 YYREEE (reference sequence). CDR3 DNA: TGTGCCAGCAGCTTTCGGACAGGGACAGCTTTCTTT. It encodes CASSFRTGTAFF.

This chain joins TRBV4-3 and TRBJ2-2; 8 bases map to TRBD2. In germline, CDR1 is LGHNA, CDR2 YSLEER. The ends lost 2 bases at V and 5 bases at J; junction bases unmatched: 1. CDR3 length: 14 amino acids. As DNA, the CDR3 is TGCGCCAGCAGCCAAAGCGGGAGAACCGGGGAGCTGTTTTTT. It translates to CASSQSGRTGELFF.

The V and J genes are TRBV6-6 and TRBJ2-1; D is ambiguous. V was clipped by 5 bases and J by 7 bases, with 9 bases between them. Per germline, CDR1 MNHNY and CDR2 SVGAGI (reference sequence). This CDR3 contains 12 residues. The CDR3 loop reads CASSPQVNEQFF. The CDR3 DNA sequence: TGTGCCAGCAGTCCTCAGGTTAATGAGCAGTTCTTC.

The CDR3 spells CASSFLAGGKETQYF. The CDR3 region has the DNA TGTGCCAGCAGCTTTCTAGCGGGAGGGAAAGAGACCCAGTACTTC. The V gene is TRBV7-9, the J gene TRBJ2-5; 12 bases agree with TRBD2. Germline V CDR1 and CDR2: SEHNR, FQNEAQ (reference sequence). Trimming removed 3 bases from V and 3 bases from J; junction bases left unmatched: 2. This CDR3 is 15 amino acids long. Combining the CDR3 with reference TRBV7-9 and TRBJ2-5 gives the whole variable domain DTGVSQNPRHKITKRGQNVTFRCDPISEHNRLYWYRQTLGQGPEFLTYFQNEAQLEKSRLLSDRFSAERPKGSFSTLEIQRTEQGDSAMYLCASSFLAGGKETQYFGPGTRLLVL.

This clone was detected only once. This chain links TRBV30 with TRBJ1-3; TRBD1 aligns across 12 bases. After removal of 2 bases from V and 4 bases from J, the junction contained 6 bases not matched to a gene. The length of the CDR3 is 16 residues. Looked up from germline, CDR1 is GTSNPN and CDR2 is SVGIG (reference sequence). Here the CDR3 reads CAWSPGQGAKGNTIYF. The CDR3 nucleotides are TGTGCCTGGAGTCCGGGACAGGGGGCAAAAGGAAACACCATATATTTT.

The chain carries TRBV7-9 and TRBJ2-1, with 7 positions matching TRBD2. Germline assignment: CDR1 SEHNR and CDR2 FQNEAQ (reference sequence). With V trimmed by 3 bases and J by 10 bases, 12 bases remained unmatched. The CDR3 totals 15 residues. In nucleotides, the CDR3 is TGTGCCAGCAGCTTTGGGGCGGAAGCGGGAAGGGAGCAGTTCTTC. Translating it yields CASSFGAEAGREQFF.

This clone was recorded at least ten times. The chain uses TRBV30 and TRBJ2-5; 12 bases are a match to TRBD2. Looked up from germline, CDR1 is GTSNPN and CDR2 is SVGIG (reference sequence). The CDR3 covers 13 residues. The junction had 3 bases not matched to a gene; V was cut back by 1 base and J by 9 bases. The CDR3 DNA sequence: TGTGCCTGGAGTGGACTAGCGGGAGTGGCCCAGTACTTC. Translated, it gives CAWSGLAGVAQYF.

The chain combines TRBV5-1 with TRBJ1-5; D not certain. V was trimmed by 0 bases and J by 5 bases, leaving 15 bases between them. This CDR3 contains 16 residues. In germline, CDR1 is SGHRS, CDR2 YFSETQ. CDR3 coding DNA: TGCGCCAGCAGCTTGGGGCCTGCGGGGTCGTATCAGCCCCAGCATTTT. It codes for CASSLGPAGSYQPQHF.

This rearrangement joins TRBV7-9 to TRBJ1-6, with TRBD1 matching 7 bases. Germline CDR1 reads SEHNR; CDR2 reads FQNEAQ (reference sequence). This CDR3 has 16 amino acids. Germline trimming cut 3 bases from V and 6 bases from J; bases unmatched to any gene: 8. The CDR3 spells CASSFSGAGGNSPLHF. CDR3 nucleotide sequence: TGTGCCAGCAGCTTTTCAGGGGCAGGGGGTAATTCACCCCTCCACTTT.

The rearrangement links TRBV18 to TRBJ2-7; 8 positions match TRBD1. The CDR3 is made up of 14 amino acids. The germline V gene has CDR1 KGHSH and CDR2 LQKENI. Trimming cost V 3 bases and J 3 bases; bases outside gene matches: 4. CDR3 bases: TGTGCCAGCTCACCGGGACAGGAGGGCTACGAGCAGTACTTC. It is translated as CASSPGQEGYEQYF.

A note on this clone: Within the sample, other DNA sequences also encode this same CDR3. This rearrangement joins TRBV6-5 to TRBJ1-5; 7 positions match TRBD1. Germline lookup yields CDR1 MNHEY and CDR2 SVGAGI. With V trimmed by 4 bases and J by 4 bases, 1 base remained unmatched. CDR3 length equals 13 residues. In DNA form, the CDR3 reads TGTGCCAGCAGTTCAGGGGGGAATCAGCCCCAGCATTTT. It yields the protein CASSSGGNQPQHF.

The chain is built from TRBV15 and TRBJ2-7; D is ambiguous. The germline V and J ends were trimmed by 1 base and 2 bases, with 12 bases remaining between them. This CDR3 contains 15 residues. Germline loops: CDR1 LNHNV, CDR2 YYDKDF (reference sequence). In nucleotides, the CDR3 is TGTGCCACCAGCAGAGGTGGGTCTAAAGCCTACGAGCAGTACTTC. Translation gives CATSRGGSKAYEQYF.

A word on this clone: At the DNA level, this CDR3 is encoded by other sequences in the same sample as well. The rearrangement links TRBV6-5 to TRBJ2-7; D possibly corresponds to TRBD2 (5 bases). The CDR3 contains 15 residues. V shed 2 bases and J shed 4 bases, with 15 bases lying between them. Germline CDR1 MNHEY, CDR2 SVGAGI. CDR3 loop: CASSYSPPGVYEQYF. The CDR3 nucleotides read TGTGCCAGCAGTTACAGTCCCCCCGGGGTTTACGAGCAGTACTTC.

The genes are TRBV30 and TRBJ2-7; 11 nucleotides align to TRBD2. J was trimmed by 0 bases and V by 7 bases; bases with no gene match: 8. The CDR3 has 15 residues. Germline assignment: CDR1 GTSNPN and CDR2 SVGIG (reference sequence). In DNA form, the CDR3 reads TGTGCCTACCGACTGACTAGCGGGATCTCCTACGAGCAGTACTTC. Amino acid sequence: CAYRLTSGISYEQYF.

This clone was seen just once. The V and J genes are TRBV10-3 and TRBJ2-1; no definite D call. Germline V CDR1 and CDR2: ENHRY, SYGVKD. V lost 0 bases, J lost 6 bases, and 12 bases lay in between. The CDR3 is 15 residues long. Here the CDR3 DNA reads TGTGCCATCAGTGAGTCTGATATAACCGGCAATGAGCAGTTCTTC. Amino acid sequence: CAISESDITGNEQFF.

This rearrangement joins TRBV9 to TRBJ1-4; D is perhaps TRBD1 (6 bases). Germline values: CDR1 SGDLS, CDR2 YYNGEE. This CDR3 is built from 14 residues. Trimming cost V 2 bases and J 4 bases, with 9 bases left between them. The CDR3 bases are TGTGCCAGCAGCGTGGGACAAGTTAATGAAAAACTGTTTTTT. Its translation: CASSVGQVNEKLFF.

The rearrangement uses TRBV7-9 and TRBJ2-1; no definite D call. Trimming stripped 1 base from V and 8 bases from J, with 9 bases between. The CDR3 spans 13 residues. Per the germline V gene, CDR1 is SEHNR and CDR2 is FQNEAQ (reference sequence). Here the CDR3 reads CASSLVPRDEQFF. The CDR3 DNA reads as TGTGCCAGCAGCTTAGTCCCTAGAGATGAGCAGTTCTTC.

This sequence joins TRBV11-2 and TRBJ2-7; D is possibly TRBD1 (6 bases). The germline CDR1 and CDR2 sequences are SGHAT and FQNNGV. The V end lost 3 bases, the J end lost 2 bases, and 11 bases lay between the germline ends. The CDR3 spans 14 residues. The CDR3 region has the DNA TGTGCCAGCAGCTTGCAACAGGGAGCCTACGAGCAGTACTTC. Residues: CASSLQQGAYEQYF.

V is TRBV7-9 and J is TRBJ2-3; unclear D gene. Germline assignment: CDR1 SEHNR and CDR2 FQNEAQ (reference sequence). This CDR3 has 14 residues. The V gene lost 3 bases and the J gene lost 0 bases, with 7 bases spanning the gap. As DNA, the CDR3 is TGTGCCAGCAGCTTGTATGGGAGCACAGATACGCAGTATTTT. Translation gives CASSLYGSTDTQYF.

This clone was counted a few times. The genes are TRBV4-3 and TRBJ2-1, with D unresolved. Trimming pared 0 bases from V and 1 base from J, leaving 7 bases between. The length of the CDR3 is 15 residues. Germline lookup yields CDR1 LGHNA and CDR2 YSLEER. CDR3 coding DNA: TGCGCCAGCAGCCAAGACGCAGCGTCCTACAATGAGCAGTTCTTC. It encodes CASSQDAASYNEQFF.

This rearrangement joins TRBV5-4 to TRBJ1-2; 8 bases are shared with TRBD1. The V gene's germline CDR1 is SGHNT and CDR2 YYREEE (reference sequence). The V gene end was trimmed by 3 bases and the J gene end by 3 bases; junction bases not matched to a gene: 7. The CDR3 is 15 residues long. In DNA, the CDR3 is TGTGCCAGCAGCTCCAAGACAGGGGATCACTATGGCTACACCTTC. As protein: CASSSKTGDHYGYTF. The full variable domain, with the rest looked up from reference TRBV5-4 and TRBJ1-2, is ETGVTQSPTHLIKTRGQQVTLRCSSQSGHNTVSWYQQALGQGPQFIFQYYREEENGRGNFPPRFSGLQFPNYSSELNVNALELDDSALYLCASSSKTGDHYGYTFGSGTRLTVV.

This chain links TRBV18 with TRBJ2-7; maybe TRBD1 (5 bases). V shed 2 bases and J shed 4 bases, with 15 bases lying between them. The CDR3 runs to 15 residues. The germline V gene has CDR1 KGHSH and CDR2 LQKENI. CDR3 sequence reads: CASSPSSGNRYEQYF. CDR3 nucleotides: TGTGCCAGCTCACCAAGTTCAGGAAACAGGTACGAGCAGTACTTC.

The chain uses TRBV2 and TRBJ2-2, with D possibly TRBD2 on 6 matching bases. This CDR3 contains 16 residues. Germline-derived CDR1 and CDR2 are SNHLY and FYNNEI. V was cut by 5 bases and J by 6 bases, with 19 bases left in between. In DNA, the CDR3 is TGTGCCAGCAGTCTAGGGCTAGGAGGGGCCGCCGGGGAGCTGTTTTTT. It yields the protein CASSLGLGGAAGELFF.

V gene TRBV28 combines with J gene TRBJ1-1; a weak D match, TRBD1 (5 bases). The CDR3 totals 16 residues. The V end lost 2 bases, the J end lost 3 bases, and 16 bases lay between the germline ends. CDR1 and CDR2 from the germline V gene are MDHEN and SYDVKM. The CDR3 protein is CASSLMPGNGDTEAFF. The CDR3 DNA reads TGTGCCAGCAGTTTAATGCCAGGGAATGGGGACACTGAAGCTTTCTTT.